This T cell receptor beta chain was obtained from a study of shared clonotypes between healthy human individuals. Whole-study context: Donors were a couple of women and three men aged 18 to 49. Study outcomes and limitations: The diversity represented, both genetic and in exposure history, was limited by few donors.

A word on this clone: Its antigen remains unknown.

Germline V CDR1 and CDR2: SGHAT, FQDESV (reference sequence). The CDR3 has 13 amino acids. V lost 1 base to trimming and J lost 6 bases, with 9 bases between them. Here immunoSEQ multiplex PCR was the method, and the copy in TCRdb shows in-frame clones only, minus some. The sample records 600,000 to 700,000 clones, more than 70% being singletons. The chain links TRBV11-1 to TRBJ2-5; tentatively, D is TRBD1 (6 bases). The source is a woman aged 25 to 39 in good health. The specimen was memory CD4+ T cells sorted from blood. Subset defined: CD45RA-negative fraction. The DNA for the CDR3 is TGTGCCAGCAGCTTAGGAGGGACACAGACCCAGTACTTC. It encodes CASSLGGTQTQYF.